This T cell receptor (beta chain) is drawn from a study of shared clonotypes between healthy human individuals. Recent acute infections and vaccinations were absent in the healthy HIV-negative adult donors. Template amounts of about 270 ng DNA, approximately 30,000 T cell genomes, were employed in unsorted PBMC replicate PCRs. Per the original data handling: From ImmunoSEQ came sequences covering only the junction and carrying no quality scores, so filtering differed. Produced via immunoSEQ multiplex PCR; TCRdb's table is partial and in-frame only. Clone size and the V and J calls come from that table; the DNA yielded D and trimming. Among some 530,000 clones, around 73% were seen once, and the ten largest hold around 12%. Germline V gene data show CDR1 as SGHNT and CDR2 as YYREEE (reference sequence). After removal of 0 bases from V and 6 bases from J, the junction contained 2 bases not matched to a gene. The CDR3 is 15 residues long.

Study observations and caveats: It was anticipated that sequencing depth would influence how many clonotypes donors shared.

As regards this clone: The antigen remains undetermined.

The TCR originated in a woman between 40 and 55 years old in good health. Some clones in this sample may be carry-over from other donors' samples. The chain employs TRBV5-4 and TRBJ2-1; 11 positions agree with TRBD2. The sample was PBMCs. CDR3 sequence: CASSLDSGRANEQFF. The CDR3 DNA reads TGTGCCAGCAGCTTGGATAGCGGGAGGGCCAATGAGCAGTTCTTC.